This TCR beta chain was documented in a study of shared clonotypes between healthy human individuals. This clone was seen a handful of times. Profiling relied on immunoSEQ multiplex PCR, and the TCRdb table lists in-frame clones only, not all of them. The table lists roughly 680,000 clones, just under 75% of them singletons. The CDR3 is 14 amino acids. J was trimmed by 4 bases and V by 5 bases; bases with no gene match: 1. Germline V CDR1 and CDR2: MNHNY, SVGAGI (reference sequence). This rearrangement joins TRBV6-6 to TRBJ1-5, with 11 bases that match TRBD1. Sample: memory CD4+ T cells sorted from blood. Specified subset: CD45RA-negative fraction. The sequence derives from a woman in her twenties or thirties in good health. CDR3 sequence (DNA): TGTGCCAGCAGTCGGGACAGGGGGAATCAGCCCCAGCATTTT. This encodes CASSRDRGNQPQHF.